One and the same sample provided the 22 T cell receptor beta chains below, sequenced in a study of beta chain features in type 1 diabetes (dated by TCRdb to the late 2010s). The protocol used for the library was the immunoSEQ multiplex PCR assay. The High Capacity cDNA Reverse Transcription Kit was used to reverse transcribe all of the isolated RNA, meaning that expressed TCRB transcripts were what got sequenced. The table was pulled from immuneACCESS by TCRdb, which kept in-frame rearrangements only. Such tables lose some clones; where checked, under half of the loss comes from unresolved V genes, and the rest has no known cause. The sample table shows roughly 610,000 clones, and 15% to 17% are seen once. The top ten hold more than 0.08% of the sample. Sequencing was done on a sample of naive CD4+ T cells from blood. This sample's cell subset or site label indicates: true naive CD4+ T cells. These receptor sequences come from a young man in good health.

This clone was counted many times. The genes are TRBV5-5 and TRBJ2-2; no reliable D call. Looked up from germline, CDR1 is SGHKS and CDR2 is YYEKEE (reference sequence). V was trimmed by 5 bases and J by 0 bases, leaving 2 bases between them. The CDR3 has 12 residues. As DNA, the CDR3 is TGTGCCAGCAGTTCGAACACCGGGGAGCTGTTTTTT. Residues: CASSSNTGELFF.

This clone was seen a few times. The V call is TRBV28, the J call TRBJ1-4, with 12 bases matching TRBD1. Germline V lookup: CDR1 MDHEN, CDR2 SYDVKM. With 5 bases clipped from V and 7 bases from J, the junction kept 5 bases outside the gene matches. The length of the CDR3 is 15 residues. This CDR3 is CASSPPGQGAEKLFF. The CDR3 nucleotides read TGTGCCAGCAGTCCACCGGGACAGGGGGCTGAAAAACTGTTTTTT.

This chain connects TRBV7-8 to TRBJ2-1; 12 positions match TRBD2. CDR1 and CDR2 from the germline V gene are SGHVS and FQNEAQ. The trim removed 5 bases at V and 10 bases at J, leaving 9 bases unmatched. The CDR3 loop spans 15 amino acids. CDR3 DNA: TGTGCCAGCAGCCGGACTAGCGGGATGGCGGAGGAGCAGTTCTTC. This translates into CASSRTSGMAEEQFF.

This clone was counted at least ten times. The chain has TRBV5-4 and TRBJ1-1; D gene uncertain. The CDR3 has 13 amino acids. Trimming left V 0 bases short and J 0 bases short, with 3 bases between. Per the germline V gene, CDR1 is SGHNT and CDR2 is YYREEE (reference sequence). The CDR3 DNA sequence: TGTGCCAGCAGCTTGGAAGTGAACACTGAAGCTTTCTTT. Translation: CASSLEVNTEAFF.

The J gene is TRBJ2-5, the V gene TRBV6-5; 7 bases are shared with TRBD1. The CDR3 is 12 residues long. The junction had 5 bases not matched to a gene; V was cut back by 10 bases and J by 3 bases. Germline V gene sequence: CDR1 MNHEY, CDR2 SVGAGI. CDR3 nucleotide sequence: TGTGCCATCAGAGGGACAGAAGAGACCCAGTACTTC. Amino acid sequence: CAIRGTEETQYF.

This clone was detected only a few times. The chain is built from TRBV7-9 and TRBJ1-1; tentative D call: TRBD1 (6 bases). Between the trimmed V and J ends, which lost 1 base and 1 base, there was a span of 10 bases. The CDR3 totals 15 residues. From germline, CDR1 is SEHNR and CDR2 FQNEAQ (reference sequence). The CDR3 loop reads CASSLGGLRNTEAFF. The CDR3 DNA is TGTGCCAGCAGCTTAGGGGGGCTGCGGAACACTGAAGCTTTCTTT.

The chain uses TRBV11-2 and TRBJ2-7; D remains ambiguous. V was cut by 3 bases and J by 4 bases, with 13 bases left in between. CDR3 length: 14 amino acids. Germline V gives CDR1 SGHAT, CDR2 FQNNGV. The CDR3 DNA is TGTGCCAGCAGCTTGTCTTTCTCGGTATACGAGCAGTACTTC. Translating it yields CASSLSFSVYEQYF.

V and J are TRBV7-3 and TRBJ1-4; 8 nucleotides line up with TRBD1. The CDR3 consists of 14 residues. V was clipped by 6 bases and J by 5 bases; unmatched bases: 5. In germline, CDR1 is SGHTA, CDR2 FQGTGA. The CDR3 spells CASRRQGINEKLFF. Here the CDR3 DNA reads TGTGCCAGCAGACGACAGGGGATCAATGAAAAACTGTTTTTT.

This CDR3 reads CAISAPGRTSTDTQYF. The DNA for the CDR3 is TGTGCCATCAGTGCTCCTGGCCGAACTAGCACAGATACGCAGTATTTT. The chain links TRBV10-3 to TRBJ2-3, with no clear D. Deletions cut 4 bases from V and 0 bases from J, with 14 bases between. Germline-derived CDR1 and CDR2 are ENHRY and SYGVKD. CDR3 size: 16 residues.

The table lists this clone with a count of one. The V gene is TRBV6-5, the J gene TRBJ2-7; 7 nucleotides align to TRBD1. Germline V gene sequence: CDR1 MNHEY, CDR2 SVGAGI. The CDR3 totals 14 residues. With V trimmed by 6 bases and J by 5 bases, 10 bases remained unmatched. DNA of the CDR3: TGTGCCAGCAGCCCCCGACAGGGTAGGAACGAGCAGTACTTC. Amino acids: CASSPRQGRNEQYF.

The chain carries TRBV12-5 and TRBJ2-1; maybe TRBD1 (8 bases). CDR3 length: 15 amino acids. V lost 6 bases and J lost 8, with 20 bases in between. Germline CDR1 reads LGHNT; CDR2 reads FRNRAP. The CDR3 DNA is TGTGCTAGTGGCCGGGGAGGGACAGGTCTCGATGAGCAGTTCTTC. Amino acid sequence: CASGRGGTGLDEQFF.

This clone was detected a few times. The chain joins TRBV7-9 to TRBJ2-3; D unresolved. V was clipped by 1 base and J by 3 bases, with 2 bases between them. This CDR3 is built from 12 residues. CDR1 and CDR2 (germline): SEHNR, FQNEAQ (reference sequence). The CDR3 protein is CASSLDTDTQYF. CDR3 DNA sequence: TGTGCCAGCAGCTTAGATACAGATACGCAGTATTTT.

This clone was counted a few times. The V call is TRBV19, the J call TRBJ2-3; the match to TRBD2 covers 7 bases. The germline V gene encodes CDR1 LNHDA and CDR2 SQIVND (reference sequence). The CDR3 length is 14 residues. V dropped 1 base and J dropped 5; count of bases not matched to a gene: 3. CDR3: CASSIASGIDTQYF. The DNA for the CDR3 is TGTGCCAGTAGTATAGCTAGCGGCATAGATACGCAGTATTTT.

This clone was seen a few times. The chain has TRBV28 and TRBJ2-3, with a possible D match to TRBD2 (5 bases). Looked up from germline, CDR1 is MDHEN and CDR2 is SYDVKM. The CDR3 has 14 amino acids. V lost 3 bases and J 2 bases, leaving 9 bases between the germline ends. Here the CDR3 reads CASSFGGLTDTQYF. CDR3 in DNA: TGTGCCAGCAGTTTCGGAGGTCTCACAGATACGCAGTATTTT.

This clone has a handful of counts. The chain has TRBV7-8 and TRBJ2-1; D is perhaps TRBD2 (6 bases). Germline values: CDR1 SGHVS, CDR2 FQNEAQ. With 0 bases removed from V and 9 bases from J, the gap between germline ends came to 6 bases. The CDR3 spans 12 residues. CDR3 in DNA: TGTGCCAGCAGCTTAGCAGCGGGTGAGCAGTTCTTC. Translation gives CASSLAAGEQFF.

The chain couples TRBV4-2 to TRBJ1-6; perhaps TRBD1 as D (6 bases). The germline V and J ends were trimmed by 2 bases and 7 bases, with 18 bases remaining between them. The germline CDR1 and CDR2 sequences are LGHNA and YNFKEQ. There are 17 residues in the CDR3. The CDR3 bases are TGTGCCAGCAGCCAATTGAGGGGGGGCCGCGGGAATTCACCCCTCCACTTT. It yields the protein CASSQLRGGRGNSPLHF.

This chain uses TRBV18 with TRBJ1-4; D ambiguous. Germline assignment: CDR1 KGHSH and CDR2 LQKENI. The CDR3 loop spans 16 amino acids. With 1 base removed from V and 7 bases from J, the gap between germline ends came to 16 bases. CDR3 in DNA: TGTGCCAGCTCACCACAGGTCCAAGGGAAAGGTGAAAAACTGTTTTTT. The encoded protein is CASSPQVQGKGEKLFF.

This clone showed up just a few times. The chain is built from TRBV14 and TRBJ2-7; 7 bases match TRBD1. The germline gives CDR1 SGHDN, CDR2 FVKESK. J lost 2 bases, V lost 2 bases, and 3 bases had no gene match. The CDR3 is 14 amino acids. CDR3 coding DNA: TGTGCCAGCAGCCAACAACAGGGGCCCTACGAGCAGTACTTC. Residues: CASSQQQGPYEQYF. The whole variable domain, remainder taken from reference TRBV14 and TRBJ2-7, is EAGVTQFPSHSVIEKGQTVTLRCDPISGHDNLYWYRRVMGKEIKFLLHFVKESKQDESGMPNNRFLAERTGGTYSTLKVQPAELEDSGVYFCASSQQQGPYEQYFGPGTRLTVT.

This clone has just a few counts. The chain employs TRBV19 and TRBJ2-2; either TRBD1 or TRBD2 may supply D (5 bases each). V was clipped by 6 bases and J by 1 base, with 21 bases between them. CDR1 and CDR2 (germline): LNHDA, SQIVND (reference sequence). This CDR3 has 18 residues. The CDR3 loop reads CASRRPGTAFKNTGELFF. DNA for the CDR3: TGTGCCAGTAGACGTCCCGGGACCGCGTTTAAGAACACCGGGGAGCTGTTTTTT. Filled out from reference TRBV19 and TRBJ2-2, the complete variable domain reads DGGITQSPKYLFRKEGQNVTLSCEQNLNHDAMYWYRQDPGQGLRLIYYSQIVNDFQKGDIAEGYSVSREKKESFPLTVTSAQKNPTAFYLCASRRPGTAFKNTGELFFGEGSRLTVL.

A few counts support this clone. The chain links TRBV15 to TRBJ2-7; 8 positions match TRBD1. The length of the CDR3 is 15 residues. V was clipped by 0 bases and J by 4 bases; unmatched bases: 5. In germline, CDR1 is LNHNV, CDR2 YYDKDF (reference sequence). CDR3 protein: CATSRDSDRGYEQYF. For the CDR3, the DNA is TGTGCCACCAGCAGAGATTCAGACAGGGGTTACGAGCAGTACTTC.

This clone showed up just a few times. This chain uses TRBV6-5 with TRBJ2-3, with 10 positions matching TRBD2. The CDR3 is 16 residues long. The J segment lost 1 base and the V segment lost 2 bases, leaving 3 bases of the junction unmatched. Per germline, CDR1 MNHEY and CDR2 SVGAGI. Here the CDR3 DNA reads TGTGCCAGCAGTTACACCGGGACTAGCGGCACAGATACGCAGTATTTT. Encoded protein: CASSYTGTSGTDTQYF.

This clone was observed a single time. The chain has TRBV20-1 and TRBJ1-5; D is unclear. Germline V gene sequence: CDR1 DFQATT, CDR2 SNEGSKA (reference sequence). This CDR3 has 10 residues. CDR3 residues: CRTRPQPQHF. DNA for the CDR3: TGCAGGACCCGCCCGCAGCCCCAGCATTTT.